A single T cell receptor (beta chain) is shown here with its context. The source of the sample is a study of blood T cell repertoires in COVID-19. Data came from immunoSEQ multiplex PCR; TCRdb stores just in-frame clones and leaves some out. The profile shows about 230,000 clones, about 90% of them singletons. The ends were cut back, 8 bases at V and 2 bases at J, with 10 bases in the middle. Germline lookup yields CDR1 MNHEY and CDR2 SMNVEV (reference sequence). This CDR3 has 12 amino acids. The chain recombines TRBV27 with TRBJ2-7; D is possibly TRBD2 (5 bases). The receptor comes from a woman aged 60 to 75 with acute or convalescent COVID-19. The specimen sequenced was peripheral blood. The CDR3 sequence: CASGSSAYEQYF. The CDR3 region has the DNA TGTGCCAGCGGGAGTTCAGCCTACGAGCAGTACTTC.